This TCR beta chain emerged from a study of technical replicates of blood from a handful of donors. The CDR3 length is 15 residues. Unmatched junction bases numbered 9, after V lost 4 bases and J lost 4 bases. CDR1 and CDR2 (germline): MGHRA, YSYEKL. Generated by immunoSEQ multiplex PCR, the TCRdb table keeps only in-frame clones and is missing some. The repertoire consists of approximately 75,000 clones, with around 97% occurring once and the leading ten covering under 0.35%. The clonotype was recovered from a human donor in good health. The source material was T cells isolated from PBMCs. The V gene is TRBV4-1, the J gene TRBJ2-7; 8 bases line up with TRBD2. The CDR3: CASSPKFREGYEQYF. In nucleotides, the CDR3 is TGCGCCAGCAGCCCGAAATTCCGGGAGGGATACGAGCAGTACTTC.